This TCR beta chain is drawn from a study of blood T cell repertoires in COVID-19. The V end was cut by 0 bases, the J end by 2 bases, with 12 bases between. Germline V CDR1 and CDR2: SGHRS, YFSETQ. The CDR3 is 16 amino acids. The table lists this clone with a few counts. Sequencing was performed with immunoSEQ multiplex PCR; in TCRdb, only in-frame clones are kept and a portion is missing. Counted here are about 200,000 clones, roughly 80% occurring once; the ten biggest clones make up around 8%. The sequence was obtained from a woman aged 80 or over with COVID-19, enrolled during active disease. The sample consisted of peripheral blood. This chain uses TRBV5-1 with TRBJ1-5; D may be TRBD1 (5 bases). The CDR3 sequence: CASSLGGRAGNQPQHF. In DNA form, the CDR3 reads TGCGCCAGCAGCTTGGGGGGCAGGGCGGGCAATCAGCCCCAGCATTTT. The full variable domain, its missing parts supplied by reference TRBV5-1 and TRBJ1-5, is KAGVTQTPRYLIKTRGQQVTLSCSPISGHRSVSWYQQTPGQGLQFLFEYFSETQRNKGNFPGRFSGRQFSNSRSEMNVSTLELGDSALYLCASSLGGRAGNQPQHFGDGTRLSIL.